This TCR beta chain is from a study of OX40 agonist ivuxolimab in advanced cancers. About the research overall: Ivuxolimab, an antibody that agonizes OX40 (CD134), was administered to the patients. Patients received intravenous ivuxolimab every 2 weeks at 0.01 to 10 mg/kg. Hepatocellular carcinoma, melanoma, renal cell or head and neck cancer occurred in dose-escalation patients.

The CDR3 covers 15 residues. Germline values: CDR1 MNHNY, CDR2 SVGAGI (reference sequence). V gave up 5 bases and J gave up 7 bases; unmatched junction bases: 7. Generated by immunoSEQ multiplex PCR, the TCRdb table keeps only in-frame clones and is missing some. The sample contains about 80,000 clones, around four fifths of which appear only once. V and J are TRBV6-6 and TRBJ2-3; the match to TRBD2 covers 12 bases. Sequences were derived from CD4+ or CD8+ T cells sorted from blood, sampled in a trial of the OX40 agonist ivuxolimab. The receptor was derived from an adult with an advanced solid tumor such as melanoma, head and neck, liver or kidney cancer. In nucleotides, the CDR3 is TGTGCCAGCAGTCCGACTAGCGGGAGTACAAATACGCAGTATTTT. Translating it yields CASSPTSGSTNTQYF.